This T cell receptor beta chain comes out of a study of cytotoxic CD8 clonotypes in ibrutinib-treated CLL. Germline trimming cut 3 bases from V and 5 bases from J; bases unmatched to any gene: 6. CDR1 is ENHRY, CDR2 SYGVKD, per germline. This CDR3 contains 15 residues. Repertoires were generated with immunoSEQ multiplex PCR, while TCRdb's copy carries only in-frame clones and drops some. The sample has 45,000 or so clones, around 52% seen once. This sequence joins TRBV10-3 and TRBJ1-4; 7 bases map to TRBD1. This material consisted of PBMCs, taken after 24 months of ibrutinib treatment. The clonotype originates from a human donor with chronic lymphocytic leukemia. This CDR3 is CAISDRWDRNEKLFF. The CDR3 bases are TGTGCCATCAGTGACCGCTGGGACAGAAATGAAAAACTGTTTTTT.